This is a list of T cell receptor beta chains from one sample in a study of a mutant IDH1 vaccine in newly diagnosed glioma. These receptors are not linked to any known antigen. Data came from immunoSEQ multiplex PCR; TCRdb stores just in-frame clones and leaves some out. The repertoire holds approximately 25,000 clones, with 80% to 85% as singletons. The sequences come from PBMCs, collected from a glioma patient whose treatment included an IDH1 peptide vaccine. These receptors were collected from a man aged 35 to 55 with glioma. Both conserved end residues are part of each CDR3. A D gene is named only where the DNA matches it firmly. Not every row has a clone size; where given, it reads once, few, many or a size class.

D gene: -
clone size: once
J gene: TRBJ2-1
V gene: TRBV19
CDR3 protein: CASSISGSSYNEQFF
CDR3 DNA: TGTGCCAGTAGTATTTCTGGGAGCTCCTACAATGAGCAGTTCTTC

D gene: TRBD2
clone size: -
J gene: TRBJ2-1
V gene: TRBV5-4
CDR3 protein: CASSLAAGGPSEQFF
CDR3 DNA: TGTGCCAGCAGCTTGGCCGCGGGAGGGCCAAGTGAGCAGTTCTTC

D gene: TRBD1
clone size: -
J gene: TRBJ1-3
V gene: TRBV15
CDR3 protein: CATSRVKGQVGNTIYF
CDR3 DNA: TGTGCCACCAGCAGAGTCAAGGGACAGGTTGGAAACACCATATATTTT

D gene: TRBD2
clone size: -
J gene: TRBJ2-7
V gene: TRBV7-2
CDR3 protein: CASSLVAAGSTGPSYEQYF
CDR3 DNA: TGTGCCAGCAGCTTAGTGGCAGCGGGATCCACCGGCCCCTCCTACGAGCAGTACTTC

D gene: TRBD1
clone size: once
J gene: TRBJ1-1
V gene: TRBV19
CDR3 protein: CASRFDREYTEAFF
CDR3 DNA: TGTGCCAGTAGATTCGACAGGGAGTACACTGAAGCTTTCTTT

D gene: -
clone size: -
J gene: TRBJ1-1
V gene: TRBV27
CDR3 protein: CASSRDLENTEAFF
CDR3 DNA: TGTGCCAGCAGCCGGGACTTAGAGAACACTGAAGCTTTCTTT

D gene: -
clone size: -
J gene: TRBJ1-4
V gene: TRBV28
CDR3 protein: CASSCRGNEKLFF
CDR3 DNA: TGTGCCAGCAGTTGCAGGGGAAATGAAAAACTGTTTTTT

D gene: -
clone size: -
J gene: TRBJ1-1
V gene: TRBV4-3
CDR3 protein: CASSLGGLNTEAFF
CDR3 DNA: TGCGCCAGCAGCCTCGGGGGGTTGAACACTGAAGCTTTCTTT

D gene: -
clone size: -
J gene: TRBJ2-7
V gene: TRBV19
CDR3 protein: CASSIDRTESYEQYF
CDR3 DNA: TGTGCCAGTAGTATAGACAGGACCGAGTCCTACGAGCAGTACTTC

D gene: -
clone size: once
J gene: TRBJ1-4
V gene: TRBV4-3
CDR3 protein: CASSQVGAEKLFF
CDR3 DNA: TGCGCCAGCAGCCAAGTCGGGGCTGAAAAACTGTTTTTT

D gene: TRBD2
clone size: -
J gene: TRBJ2-5
V gene: TRBV28
CDR3 protein: CASTPGLARSPQYF
CDR3 DNA: TGTGCCAGCACCCCGGGACTAGCGAGATCCCCCCAGTACTTC

D gene: TRBD2
clone size: -
J gene: TRBJ2-7
V gene: TRBV19
CDR3 protein: CASSTLAGQLYEQYF
CDR3 DNA: TGTGCCAGTAGTACTCTAGCGGGACAACTCTACGAGCAGTACTTC

D gene: -
clone size: -
J gene: TRBJ2-6
V gene: TRBV7-3
CDR3 protein: CASSQFGAGANVLTF
CDR3 DNA: TGTGCCAGCAGCCAGTTTGGGGCTGGGGCCAACGTCCTGACTTTC

D gene: -
clone size: -
J gene: TRBJ1-4
V gene: TRBV7-2
CDR3 protein: CASSRGGSANEKLFF
CDR3 DNA: TGTGCCAGCAGCCGCGGGGGCTCGGCTAATGAAAAACTGTTTTTT

D gene: -
clone size: -
J gene: TRBJ2-1
V gene: TRBV4-3
CDR3 protein: CASSQDYRGVQFF
CDR3 DNA: TGCGCCAGCAGCCAAGATTATAGAGGGGTGCAGTTCTTC

D gene: -
clone size: -
J gene: TRBJ1-2
V gene: TRBV2
CDR3 protein: CASWLGSTHGYTF
CDR3 DNA: TGTGCCAGCTGGTTGGGCAGTACACATGGCTACACCTTC

D gene: TRBD1
clone size: once
J gene: TRBJ2-1
V gene: TRBV19
CDR3 protein: CASSREGAASNEQFF
CDR3 DNA: TGTGCCAGTAGTAGAGAGGGGGCTGCCTCAAATGAGCAGTTCTTC

D gene: TRBD1
clone size: few
J gene: TRBJ1-4
V gene: TRBV10-3
CDR3 protein: CAISEGTGGDEKLFF
CDR3 DNA: TGTGCCATCAGTGAGGGGACAGGGGGGGATGAAAAACTGTTTTTT

D gene: -
clone size: few
J gene: TRBJ2-3
V gene: TRBV10-3
CDR3 protein: CAISGLGSTDTQYF
CDR3 DNA: TGTGCCATCAGTGGGCTGGGTAGCACAGATACGCAGTATTTT

D gene: -
clone size: few
J gene: TRBJ1-2
V gene: TRBV9
CDR3 protein: CASSVDPGAYGYTF
CDR3 DNA: TGTGCCAGCAGCGTAGATCCGGGGGCCTATGGCTACACCTTC

D gene: -
clone size: -
J gene: TRBJ2-1
V gene: TRBV28
CDR3 protein: CASTYPGLTYNEQFF
CDR3 DNA: TGTGCCAGCACTTATCCGGGACTTACTTACAATGAGCAGTTCTTC

D gene: -
clone size: -
J gene: TRBJ2-2
V gene: TRBV5-4
CDR3 protein: CASSRSELLTGELFF
CDR3 DNA: TGTGCCAGCAGCCGATCGGAGCTACTCACCGGGGAGCTGTTTTTT

D gene: -
clone size: few
J gene: TRBJ2-1
V gene: TRBV7-9
CDR3 protein: CASSLAGVGYNEQFF
CDR3 DNA: TGTGCCAGCAGCTTAGCGGGAGTCGGCTACAATGAGCAGTTCTTC

D gene: -
clone size: once
J gene: TRBJ2-5
V gene: TRBV5-1
CDR3 protein: CASSRTEAQETQYF
CDR3 DNA: TGCGCCAGCAGCCGGACAGAGGCTCAAGAGACCCAGTACTTC

D gene: TRBD1
clone size: -
J gene: TRBJ1-6
V gene: TRBV2
CDR3 protein: CASRETGRSPLHF
CDR3 DNA: TGTGCCAGCAGGGAGACAGGGAGATCACCCCTCCACTTT

D gene: -
clone size: -
J gene: TRBJ2-7
V gene: TRBV19
CDR3 protein: CASSSTGPWMDEQYF
CDR3 DNA: TGTGCCAGTAGTAGTACAGGCCCTTGGATGGACGAGCAGTACTTC

D gene: TRBD1
clone size: -
J gene: TRBJ1-2
V gene: TRBV19
CDR3 protein: CASISGQGGGYTF
CDR3 DNA: TGTGCCAGTATTTCCGGACAGGGGGGTGGCTACACCTTC

D gene: TRBD1
clone size: once
J gene: TRBJ1-1
V gene: TRBV2
CDR3 protein: CASSAQGQGAAFF
CDR3 DNA: TGTGCCAGCAGTGCCCAGGGACAGGGTGCAGCTTTCTTT

D gene: -
clone size: -
J gene: TRBJ1-4
V gene: TRBV29-1
CDR3 protein: CSVGQGHEKLFF
CDR3 DNA: TGCAGCGTTGGTCAGGGCCATGAAAAACTGTTTTTT

D gene: -
clone size: -
J gene: TRBJ2-3
V gene: TRBV5-8
CDR3 protein: CASGHGSGGTQYF
CDR3 DNA: TGTGCCAGCGGTCACGGCTCCGGGGGTACGCAGTATTTT

D gene: TRBD1
clone size: -
J gene: TRBJ1-4
V gene: TRBV18
CDR3 protein: CASSRGQLNEKLFF
CDR3 DNA: TGTGCCAGCTCACGGGGACAGCTTAATGAAAAACTGTTTTTT

D gene: -
clone size: few
J gene: TRBJ2-7
V gene: TRBV4-2
CDR3 protein: CASSQAVVYEQYF
CDR3 DNA: TGTGCCAGCAGCCAAGCTGTCGTGTACGAGCAGTACTTC

D gene: TRBD1
clone size: -
J gene: TRBJ1-6
V gene: TRBV5-6
CDR3 protein: CASSLHTGVNSPLHF
CDR3 DNA: TGTGCCAGCAGCCTCCATACAGGGGTGAATTCACCCCTCCACTTT

D gene: -
clone size: -
J gene: TRBJ2-7
V gene: TRBV5-1
CDR3 protein: CASSPPVEQYF
CDR3 DNA: TGCGCCAGCAGCCCCCCGGTCGAGCAGTACTTC

D gene: -
clone size: -
J gene: TRBJ1-4
V gene: TRBV5-1
CDR3 protein: CASSQRTGQGEKLFF
CDR3 DNA: TGCGCCAGCAGCCAAAGGACGGGTCAAGGTGAAAAACTGTTTTTT

D gene: -
clone size: -
J gene: TRBJ2-7
V gene: TRBV27
CDR3 protein: CASSLLGGHEQYF
CDR3 DNA: TGTGCCAGCAGTTTACTGGGGGGCCATGAGCAGTACTTC

D gene: TRBD1
clone size: -
J gene: TRBJ2-5
V gene: TRBV2
CDR3 protein: CASNLRQGGETQYF
CDR3 DNA: TGTGCCAGCAACTTAAGACAGGGGGGAGAGACCCAGTACTTC

D gene: -
clone size: -
J gene: TRBJ2-7
V gene: TRBV5-1
CDR3 protein: CASSSSRYLSYEQYF
CDR3 DNA: TGCGCCAGCAGTAGTTCCCGTTACCTCTCCTACGAGCAGTACTTC